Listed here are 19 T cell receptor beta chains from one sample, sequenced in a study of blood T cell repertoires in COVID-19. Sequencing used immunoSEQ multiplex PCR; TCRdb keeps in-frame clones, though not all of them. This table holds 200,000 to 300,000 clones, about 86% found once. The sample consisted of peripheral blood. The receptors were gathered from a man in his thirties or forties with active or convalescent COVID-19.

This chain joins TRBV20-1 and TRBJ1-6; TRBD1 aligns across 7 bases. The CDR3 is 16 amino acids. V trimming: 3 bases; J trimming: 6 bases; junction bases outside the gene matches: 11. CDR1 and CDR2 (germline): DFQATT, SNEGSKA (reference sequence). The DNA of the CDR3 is TGCAGTGCTAGTGGCGGATGGGGACAGAGTAATTCACCCCTCCACTTT. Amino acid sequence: CSASGGWGQSNSPLHF.

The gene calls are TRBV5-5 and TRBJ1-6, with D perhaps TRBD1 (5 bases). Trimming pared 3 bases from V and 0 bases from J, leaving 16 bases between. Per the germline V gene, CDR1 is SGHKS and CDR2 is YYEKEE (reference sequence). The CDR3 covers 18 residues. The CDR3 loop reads CASSSTQAALSYNSPLHF. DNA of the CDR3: TGTGCCAGCAGCTCAACACAGGCAGCACTCTCCTATAATTCACCCCTCCACTTT. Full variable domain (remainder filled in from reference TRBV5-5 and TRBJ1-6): DAGVTQSPTHLIKTRGQQVTLRCSPISGHKSVSWYQQVLGQGPQFIFQYYEKEERGRGNFPDRFSARQFPNYSSELNVNALLLGDSALYLCASSSTQAALSYNSPLHFGNGTRLTVT.

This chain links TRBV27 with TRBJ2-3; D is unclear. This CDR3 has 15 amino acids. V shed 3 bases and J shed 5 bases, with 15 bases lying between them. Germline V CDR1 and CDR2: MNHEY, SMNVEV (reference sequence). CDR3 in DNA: TGTGCCAGCAGTTTTGGGCCTCTTTCAGGAGATACGCAGTATTTT. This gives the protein CASSFGPLSGDTQYF.

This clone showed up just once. The CDR3 nucleotides are TGTGCCACCAGTGATTCAGGGATCACAGATACGCAGTATTTT. It yields the protein CATSDSGITDTQYF. The chain has TRBV24-1 and TRBJ2-3; weak D call: TRBD1 (5 bases). CDR3 length: 14 residues. CDR1 and CDR2 (germline): KGHDR, SFDVKD. V was cut by 2 bases and J by 2 bases, with 7 bases left in between.

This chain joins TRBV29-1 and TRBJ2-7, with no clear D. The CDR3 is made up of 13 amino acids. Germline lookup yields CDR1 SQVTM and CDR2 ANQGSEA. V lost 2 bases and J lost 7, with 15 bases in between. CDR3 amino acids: CSVERTDQDEQYF. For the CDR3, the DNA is TGCAGCGTTGAAAGAACAGACCAGGATGAGCAGTACTTC.

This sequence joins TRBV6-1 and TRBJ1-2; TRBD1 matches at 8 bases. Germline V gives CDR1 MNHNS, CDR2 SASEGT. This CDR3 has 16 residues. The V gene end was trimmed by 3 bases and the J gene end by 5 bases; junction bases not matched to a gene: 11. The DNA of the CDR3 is TGTGCCAGCAGTGACCCTAGGACAGGGAAGAGGTATGGCTACACCTTC. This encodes CASSDPRTGKRYGYTF.

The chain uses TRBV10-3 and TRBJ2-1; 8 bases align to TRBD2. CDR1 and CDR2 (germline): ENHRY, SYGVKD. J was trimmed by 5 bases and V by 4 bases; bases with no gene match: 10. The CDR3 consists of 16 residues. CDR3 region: CAISGYGGARDNEQFF. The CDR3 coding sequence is TGTGCCATCAGTGGATACGGGGGGGCCCGGGACAATGAGCAGTTCTTC.

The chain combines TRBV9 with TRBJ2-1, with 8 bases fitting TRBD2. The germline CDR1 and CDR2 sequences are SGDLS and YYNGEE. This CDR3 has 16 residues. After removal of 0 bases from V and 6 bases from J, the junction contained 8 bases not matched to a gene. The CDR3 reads CASSVDGLALSNEQFF. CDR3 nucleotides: TGTGCCAGCAGCGTAGACGGACTAGCTCTCTCCAATGAGCAGTTCTTC.

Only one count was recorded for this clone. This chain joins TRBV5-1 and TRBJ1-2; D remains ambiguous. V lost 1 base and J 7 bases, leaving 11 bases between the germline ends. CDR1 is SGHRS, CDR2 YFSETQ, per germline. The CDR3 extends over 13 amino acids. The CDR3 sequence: CASSLMLVGGYTF. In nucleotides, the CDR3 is TGCGCCAGCAGCTTGATGCTAGTAGGTGGCTACACCTTC.

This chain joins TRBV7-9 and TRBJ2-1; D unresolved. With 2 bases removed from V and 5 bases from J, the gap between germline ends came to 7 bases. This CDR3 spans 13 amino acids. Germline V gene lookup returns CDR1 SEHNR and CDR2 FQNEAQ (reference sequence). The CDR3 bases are TGTGCCAGCAGCTTAAATAGAAACAATGAGCAGTTCTTC. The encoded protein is CASSLNRNNEQFF.

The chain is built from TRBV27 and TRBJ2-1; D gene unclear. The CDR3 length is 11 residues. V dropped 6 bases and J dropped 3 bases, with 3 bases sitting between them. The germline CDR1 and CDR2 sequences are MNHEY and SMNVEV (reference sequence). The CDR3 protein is CASSYYNEQFF. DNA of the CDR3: TGTGCCAGCAGCTACTACAATGAGCAGTTCTTC.

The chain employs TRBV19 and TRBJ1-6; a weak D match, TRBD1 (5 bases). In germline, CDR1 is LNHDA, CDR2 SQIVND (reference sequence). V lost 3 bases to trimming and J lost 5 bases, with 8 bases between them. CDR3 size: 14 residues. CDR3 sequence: CASSIRGDNSPLHF. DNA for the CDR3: TGTGCCAGTAGTATTCGGGGGGATAATTCACCCCTCCACTTT. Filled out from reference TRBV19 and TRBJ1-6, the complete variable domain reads DGGITQSPKYLFRKEGQNVTLSCEQNLNHDAMYWYRQDPGQGLRLIYYSQIVNDFQKGDIAEGYSVSREKKESFPLTVTSAQKNPTAFYLCASSIRGDNSPLHFGNGTRLTVT.

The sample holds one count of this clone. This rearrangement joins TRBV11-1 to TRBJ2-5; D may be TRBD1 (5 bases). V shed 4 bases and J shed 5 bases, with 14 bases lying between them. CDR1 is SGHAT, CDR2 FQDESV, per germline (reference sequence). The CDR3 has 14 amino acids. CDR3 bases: TGTGCCAGCAGCTCACAAAGGGGCTGGGAGACCCAGTACTTC. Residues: CASSSQRGWETQYF.

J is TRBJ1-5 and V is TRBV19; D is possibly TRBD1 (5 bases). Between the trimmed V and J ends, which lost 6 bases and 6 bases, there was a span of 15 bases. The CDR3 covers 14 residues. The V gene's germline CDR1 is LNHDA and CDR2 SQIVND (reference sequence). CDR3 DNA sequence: TGTGCCAGTAGCCAGGTGGGGGGACGTCAGCCCCAGCATTTT. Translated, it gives CASSQVGGRQPQHF.

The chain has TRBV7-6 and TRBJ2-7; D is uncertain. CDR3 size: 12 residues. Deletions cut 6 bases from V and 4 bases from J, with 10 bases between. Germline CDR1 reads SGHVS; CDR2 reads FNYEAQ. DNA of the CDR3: TGTGCCAGCAGTCGCAACTTTTACGAGCAGTACTTC. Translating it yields CASSRNFYEQYF.

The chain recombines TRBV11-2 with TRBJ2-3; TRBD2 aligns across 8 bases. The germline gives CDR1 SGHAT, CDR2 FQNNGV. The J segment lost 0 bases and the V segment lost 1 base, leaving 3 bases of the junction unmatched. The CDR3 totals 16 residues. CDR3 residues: CASSLVGGGSTDTQYF. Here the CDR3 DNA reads TGTGCCAGCAGCTTAGTTGGCGGGGGGAGCACAGATACGCAGTATTTT.

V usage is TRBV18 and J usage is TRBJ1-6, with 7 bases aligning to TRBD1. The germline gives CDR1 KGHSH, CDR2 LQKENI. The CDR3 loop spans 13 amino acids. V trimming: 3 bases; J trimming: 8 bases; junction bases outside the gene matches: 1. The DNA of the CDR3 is TGTGCCAGCTCACCCGGGACAGATTCACCCCTCCACTTT. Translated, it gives CASSPGTDSPLHF.

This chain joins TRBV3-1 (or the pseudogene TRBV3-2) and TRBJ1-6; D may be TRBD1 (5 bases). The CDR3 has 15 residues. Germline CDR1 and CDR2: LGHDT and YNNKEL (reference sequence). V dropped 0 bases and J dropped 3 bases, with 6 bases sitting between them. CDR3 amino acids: CASSQDQGYNSPLHF. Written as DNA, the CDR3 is TGTGCCAGCAGCCAAGATCAGGGCTATAATTCACCCCTCCACTTT.

The CDR3 region is CASSFRVFTHYGYTF. CDR3 nucleotides: TGTGCCAGCAGCTTCCGGGTCTTTACGCACTATGGCTACACCTTC. V gene TRBV13 combines with J gene TRBJ1-2; D unclear. Germline loops: CDR1 PRHDT, CDR2 FYEKMQ (reference sequence). With 3 bases removed from V and 3 bases from J, the gap between germline ends came to 14 bases. The CDR3 is 15 amino acids.